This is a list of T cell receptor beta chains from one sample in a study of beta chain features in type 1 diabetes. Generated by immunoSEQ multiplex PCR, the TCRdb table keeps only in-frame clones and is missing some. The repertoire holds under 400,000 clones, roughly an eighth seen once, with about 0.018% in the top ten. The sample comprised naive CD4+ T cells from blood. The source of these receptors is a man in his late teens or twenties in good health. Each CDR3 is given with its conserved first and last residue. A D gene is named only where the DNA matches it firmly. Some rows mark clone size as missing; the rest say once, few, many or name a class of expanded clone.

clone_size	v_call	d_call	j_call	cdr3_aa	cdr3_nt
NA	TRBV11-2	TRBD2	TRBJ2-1	CASSRTSGNNEQFF	TGTGCCAGCAGCAGGACTAGCGGAAACAATGAGCAGTTCTTC
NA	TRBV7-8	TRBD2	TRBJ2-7	CASSPHLASSGYEQYF	TGTGCCAGCAGCCCTCATCTTGCGTCTAGCGGGTACGAGCAGTACTTC
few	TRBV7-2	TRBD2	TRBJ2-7	CASSTRAGDEQYF	TGTGCCAGCAGCACAAGAGCGGGGGACGAGCAGTACTTC
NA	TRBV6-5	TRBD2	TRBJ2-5	CASSYQREASRTQYF	TGTGCCAGCAGTTATCAGCGGGAGGCTTCCAGGACCCAATACTTC
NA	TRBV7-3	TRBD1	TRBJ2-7	CASSARQGSYEQYF	TGTGCCAGCAGCGCTAGACAGGGGTCCTACGAGCAGTACTTC
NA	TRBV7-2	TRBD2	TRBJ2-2	CASSPDITSVNTGELFF	TGTGCCAGCAGCCCGGACATCACTAGCGTTAACACCGGGGAGCTGTTTTTT
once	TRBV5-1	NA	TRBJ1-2	CASSLRDTDYGYTF	TGCGCCAGCAGCTTGCGGGACACCGACTATGGCTACACCTTC
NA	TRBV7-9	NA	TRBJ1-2	CASSLEGVGNYGYTF	TGTGCCAGCAGCTTGGAGGGAGTAGGAAACTATGGCTACACCTTC
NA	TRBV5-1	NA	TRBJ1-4	CASRGGIDEEKLFF	TGCGCCAGCAGAGGGGGTATTGACGAAGAAAAACTGTTTTTT
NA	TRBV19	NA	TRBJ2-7	CASSIQGQGGYEQYF	TGTGCCAGTAGTATTCAAGGCCAGGGGGGCTACGAGCAGTACTTC
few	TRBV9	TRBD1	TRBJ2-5	CASSAGQPQETQYF	TGTGCCAGCAGCGCGGGACAGCCTCAAGAGACCCAGTACTTC
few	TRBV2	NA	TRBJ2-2	CASRDPRGGELFF	TGTGCCAGCAGGGATCCGCGCGGCGGGGAGCTGTTTTTT
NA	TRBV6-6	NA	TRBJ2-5	CASSYSNQETQYF	TGTGCCAGCAGTTACTCCAACCAAGAGACCCAGTACTTC
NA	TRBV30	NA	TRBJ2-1	CAWNLGGSGWFF	TGTGCCTGGAACCTAGGGGGTAGTGGATGGTTCTTC
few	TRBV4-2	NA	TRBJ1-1	CASSLGHTTFANTEAFF	TGTGCCAGCAGCCTGGGGCACACCACCTTTGCGAACACTGAAGCTTTCTTT
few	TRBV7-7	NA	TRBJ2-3	CASSPRVESGTQYF	TGTGCCAGCAGCCCGCGTGTAGAAAGCGGTACGCAGTATTTT
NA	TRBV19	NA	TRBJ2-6	CASKASGANVLTF	TGTGCCAGCAAAGCCTCTGGGGCCAACGTCCTGACTTTC
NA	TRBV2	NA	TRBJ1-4	CASSESRQNNEKLFF	TGTGCCAGCAGTGAAAGCAGGCAGAATAATGAAAAACTGTTTTTT
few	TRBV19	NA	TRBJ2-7	CASSAATTGTEQYF	TGTGCCAGTAGTGCAGCCACCACAGGGACCGAGCAGTACTTC
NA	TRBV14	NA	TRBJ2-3	CASSQDQGRGGDTQYF	TGTGCCAGCAGCCAAGATCAGGGTAGAGGCGGAGATACGCAGTATTTT
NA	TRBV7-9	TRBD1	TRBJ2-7	CASSLGGRDRAYEQYF	TGTGCCAGCAGCTTAGGGGGACGGGACAGGGCCTACGAGCAGTACTTC
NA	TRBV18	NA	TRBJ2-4	CASSPAHLEKNIQYF	TGTGCCAGCTCACCAGCACATTTGGAGAAAAACATTCAGTACTTC